Listed here is a single T cell receptor beta chain. This CDR3 contains 16 residues. Looked up from germline, CDR1 is MDHEN and CDR2 is SYDVKM. V was shortened by 7 bases and J by 1 base, with 18 bases between the two germline ends. The data were taken from a study of shared clonotypes between healthy human individuals. Here immunoSEQ multiplex PCR was the method, and the copy in TCRdb shows in-frame clones only, minus some. The table records 950,000 to 1,300,000 clones, approximately 70% of them present only once. The receptor was derived from a man between 18 and 35 years old in good health. The sequencing input was memory CD4+ T cells sorted from blood. Subset meaning: CD45RA-negative fraction. The rearrangement joins TRBV28 to TRBJ2-3, with D possibly called TRBD1 or TRBD2 (6 bases each). The CDR3 here is CASNIGGGPGTDTQYF. The DNA of the CDR3 is TGTGCCAGCAATATTGGTGGGGGGCCGGGCACAGATACGCAGTATTTT. The full variable domain, with the rest looked up from reference TRBV28 and TRBJ2-3, is DVKVTQSSRYLVKRTGEKVFLECVQDMDHENMFWYRQDPGLGLRLIYFSYDVKMKEKGDIPEGYSVSREKKERFSLILESASTNQTSMYLCASNIGGGPGTDTQYFGPGTRLTVL.